The next 15 T cell receptor beta chains were all read from a single sample in a study of Ad26.COV2.S vaccination and SARS-CoV-2 variants. Only in-frame clones appear in the TCRdb table, and some are missing; sequencing was by immunoSEQ multiplex PCR. This table holds about 350,000 clones, about 91% found once. Here the sequenced sample was peripheral blood, taken after recovery from COVID-19. These receptors came from a human donor who had recovered from COVID-19.

A single count supports this clone. This chain uses TRBV7-6 with TRBJ2-7; D is perhaps TRBD1 or TRBD2 (5 bases each). The CDR3 totals 16 residues. With 4 bases removed from V and 0 bases from J, the gap between germline ends came to 16 bases. CDR1 is SGHVS and CDR2 is FNYEAQ in the germline V gene. This CDR3 is CASSYAIGAASYEQYF. For the CDR3, the DNA is TGTGCCAGCAGCTACGCCATCGGGGCTGCCTCCTACGAGCAGTACTTC.

CDR3 region: CASTSQGRRSGEQYF. CDR3 in DNA: TGTGCCAGCACCTCCCAAGGACGGCGATCGGGTGAGCAGTACTTC. V gene TRBV5-8 combines with J gene TRBJ2-7; D unresolved. Germline V gene sequence: CDR1 SGHTS, CDR2 YDEGEE. The CDR3 is 15 residues long. The V gene lost 6 bases and the J gene lost 7 bases, with 23 bases spanning the gap.

The CDR3 region has the DNA TGTGCCAGCAGCTTAGAAGTTGGGACCCAGTACTTC. Its protein is CASSLEVGTQYF. This rearrangement joins TRBV7-9 to TRBJ2-5; no clear D. Trimming cost V 1 base and J 7 bases, with 7 bases left between them. The CDR3 length is 12 residues. Germline CDR1 and CDR2: SEHNR and FQNEAQ (reference sequence).

The V gene is TRBV7-9, the J gene TRBJ2-3, with TRBD1 matching 7 bases. The CDR3 contains 15 residues. V lost 4 bases to trimming and J lost 6 bases; unmatched junction nucleotides: 10. Germline V gene lookup returns CDR1 SEHNR and CDR2 FQNEAQ (reference sequence). CDR3 loop: CASSSTGTAMDTQYF. CDR3 bases: TGTGCCAGCAGCTCGACAGGGACCGCGATGGATACGCAGTATTTT.

As DNA, the CDR3 is TGTGCCAGCAGTGAAGCCACTCAAGAGACCCAGTACTTC. This codes for CASSEATQETQYF. The rearrangement uses TRBV2 and TRBJ2-5, with D unclear. Germline values: CDR1 SNHLY, CDR2 FYNNEI. Trimming removed 0 bases at V and 2 bases at J, with 4 bases between. This CDR3 has 13 residues.

This chain connects TRBV7-2 to TRBJ2-5; D gene ambiguous. CDR1 is SGHTA and CDR2 is FQGNSA in the germline V gene. V was pared by 4 bases and J by 5 bases, with 17 bases between. This CDR3 is 15 amino acids long. DNA of the CDR3: TGTGCCAGCAGCTCGACACCGTTGGTGATGGAGACCCAGTACTTC. This codes for CASSSTPLVMETQYF.

V and J are TRBV10-3 and TRBJ1-3; D unresolved. This CDR3 is built from 13 residues. The V gene's germline CDR1 is ENHRY and CDR2 SYGVKD. V shed 10 bases and J shed 0 bases, with 10 bases lying between them. Here the CDR3 DNA reads TGTGCCAGCACACCGAGCTCTGGAAACACCATATATTTT. Its translation is CASTPSSGNTIYF.

The rearrangement links TRBV24-1 to TRBJ2-1, with D uncertain. From germline, CDR1 is KGHDR and CDR2 SFDVKD. The CDR3 contains 14 residues. Trimming left V 8 bases short and J 8 bases short, with 18 bases between. CDR3 in amino acids: CATKIGIPGDEQFF. CDR3 sequence (DNA): TGTGCCACCAAGATAGGGATACCTGGGGATGAGCAGTTCTTC.

This chain links TRBV12-3 or TRBV12-4 with TRBJ1-2; no clear D gene. Trimming cost V 2 bases and J 4 bases, with 8 bases left between them. CDR3 length equals 13 residues. The CDR3 protein is CASSLNSGYGYTF. The CDR3 bases are TGTGCCAGCAGTTTAAACAGTGGCTATGGCTACACCTTC.

The chain carries TRBV24-1 and TRBJ2-1; TRBD2 matches 13 bases. The CDR3 runs 14 residues. Looked up from germline, CDR1 is KGHDR and CDR2 is SFDVKD. V was pared by 9 bases and J by 9 bases, with 7 bases of the junction left unmatched. In DNA form, the CDR3 reads TGTGCCACCGAGGCGACTAGCGGGGGGAGTGAGCAGTTCTTC. Translated, it gives CATEATSGGSEQFF.

The chain has TRBV5-6 and TRBJ1-3, with D perhaps matching TRBD1 (6 bases). Between the trimmed V and J ends, which lost 0 bases and 3 bases, there was a span of 10 bases. The CDR3 length is 15 residues. Germline CDR1 reads SGHDT; CDR2 reads YYEEEE. CDR3 region: CASSLEGQFGNTIYF. Written as DNA, the CDR3 is TGTGCCAGCAGCTTGGAGGGACAATTTGGAAACACCATATATTTT.

The chain is built from TRBV18 and TRBJ1-6; D unresolved. The CDR3 has 14 residues. Germline assignment: CDR1 KGHSH and CDR2 LQKENI. V was pared by 3 bases and J by 3 bases, with 6 bases between. DNA for the CDR3: TGTGCCAGCTCACCGGACGTCTATAATTCACCCCTCCACTTT. It specifies CASSPDVYNSPLHF.

The chain employs TRBV6-5 and TRBJ1-2, with TRBD1 matching over 7 bases. Germline CDR1 MNHEY, CDR2 SVGAGI. CDR3 length: 16 residues. The V gene end was trimmed by 0 bases and the J gene end by 3 bases; junction bases not matched to a gene: 7. CDR3 loop: CASSYSIRDSYYGYTF. The CDR3 DNA reads as TGTGCCAGCAGTTACTCGATACGGGACAGCTACTATGGCTACACCTTC.

The rearrangement joins TRBV5-6 to TRBJ2-6; 9 positions match TRBD1. Trimming took 7 bases from V and 3 from J; bases not matched to a gene: 17. The germline gives CDR1 SGHDT, CDR2 YYEEEE. CDR3 length: 19 amino acids. The CDR3 loop reads CASLAWDRAKSSGANVLTF. The CDR3 DNA follows: TGTGCCAGCCTCGCCTGGGACAGGGCAAAGTCTAGTGGGGCCAACGTCCTGACTTTC.

This clone was recorded a few times. This chain connects TRBV4-1 to TRBJ1-2; no clear D gene. The germline V gene has CDR1 MGHRA and CDR2 YSYEKL. This CDR3 contains 13 residues. Trimming took 4 bases from V and 8 from J, leaving 14 bases between them. In DNA form, the CDR3 reads TGCGCCAGCAGCCTCGTATCCCTTGGGGGCTACACCTTC. Translation: CASSLVSLGGYTF.